This entry lists 12 T cell receptor beta chains sequenced from one sample in a study of cytomegalovirus exposure and HLA in healthy donors. Both 60 Vbeta primers and 13 Jbeta primers went into the PCR. Profiled with immunoSEQ multiplex PCR; TCRdb holds only in-frame clones, not every one. This table holds about 99,000 clones, around 77% found once. The specimen was PBMCs. These receptors were taken from a man in his forties in good health and CMV-seronegative.

J is TRBJ2-3 and V is TRBV15; D uncertain. The CDR3 covers 14 residues. The germline CDR1 and CDR2 sequences are LNHNV and YYDKDF (reference sequence). Between the trimmed V and J ends, which lost 3 bases and 2 bases, there was a span of 9 bases. As DNA, the CDR3 is TGTGCCACCAGCAGTGTCGGGTTCACAGATACGCAGTATTTT. It codes for CATSSVGFTDTQYF.

The V gene is TRBV28, the J gene TRBJ2-7; 9 nucleotides align to TRBD2. Germline CDR1 and CDR2: MDHEN and SYDVKM. The CDR3 consists of 17 residues. The junction had 17 bases not matched to a gene; V was cut back by 7 bases and J by 4 bases. CDR3 nucleotides: TGTGCCAGCACCACAATCTTTGGGCGGGAGGGTCCTTACGAGCAGTACTTC. Translation: CASTTIFGREGPYEQYF.

The gene calls are TRBV5-1 and TRBJ2-3, with 7 bases fitting TRBD2. The V gene end was trimmed by 4 bases and the J gene end by 5 bases; junction bases not matched to a gene: 7. Germline V gives CDR1 SGHRS, CDR2 YFSETQ. This CDR3 comprises 14 residues. As DNA, the CDR3 is TGCGCCAGCAGCCCTAGGGTAGCGGGAGATACGCAGTATTTT. Protein: CASSPRVAGDTQYF.

The chain combines TRBV2 with TRBJ1-1, with TRBD1 as a possible D gene (5 bases). This CDR3 has 13 residues. V was pared by 6 bases and J by 3 bases, with 11 bases between. From germline, CDR1 is SNHLY and CDR2 FYNNEI. CDR3 nucleotide sequence: TGTGCCAGCAGCTCTCAGGGTTACACTGAAGCTTTCTTT. This translates into CASSSQGYTEAFF. The variable domain in full, with the rest retrieved from reference TRBV2 and TRBJ1-1, is EPEVTQTPSHQVTQMGQEVILRCVPISNHLYFYWYRQILGQKVEFLVSFYNNEISEKSEIFDDQFSVERPDGSNFTLKIRSTKLEDSAMYFCASSSQGYTEAFFGQGTRLTVV.

The rearrangement links TRBV2 to TRBJ1-6; D gene ambiguous. V shed 6 bases and J shed 8 bases, with 14 bases lying between them. The CDR3 runs 14 residues. CDR1 is SNHLY and CDR2 is FYNNEI in the germline V gene. The CDR3 DNA follows: TGTGCCAGCAGCCCAGACACCGCCTATTCACCCCTCCACTTT. This encodes CASSPDTAYSPLHF.

This clone was seen only a few times. V usage is TRBV6-1 and J usage is TRBJ2-7; possibly TRBD2 for D (5 bases). V was pared by 4 bases and J by 0 bases, with 7 bases between. In germline, CDR1 is MNHNS, CDR2 SASEGT. The CDR3 runs 13 residues. DNA for the CDR3: TGTGCCAGCAGTGCCGGGATCTCCTACGAGCAGTACTTC. Protein sequence: CASSAGISYEQYF.

The genes are TRBV5-6 and TRBJ2-7, with 8 positions matching TRBD1. This CDR3 has 14 amino acids. J gave up 4 bases and V 2 bases, and 5 bases lay outside the gene matches. CDR1 is SGHDT and CDR2 is YYEEEE in the germline V gene. The CDR3 reads CASSLLQGVYEQYF. CDR3 sequence (DNA): TGTGCCAGCAGCTTATTACAGGGGGTTTACGAGCAGTACTTC.

The V and J genes are TRBV4-2 and TRBJ2-6; 7 bases map to TRBD2. The J segment lost 0 bases and the V segment lost 1 base, leaving 3 bases of the junction unmatched. The CDR3 runs to 17 residues. Germline V gene data show CDR1 as LGHNA and CDR2 as YNFKEQ. CDR3 region: CASSQGEGDSGANVLTF. The CDR3 DNA is TGTGCCAGCAGCCAAGGGGAGGGCGACTCTGGGGCCAACGTCCTGACTTTC.

The rearrangement uses TRBV5-4 and TRBJ1-5; the D gene is possibly TRBD1 (5 bases). The germline V and J ends were trimmed by 1 base and 4 bases, with 9 bases remaining between them. There are 14 residues in the CDR3. Germline V CDR1 and CDR2: SGHNT, YYREEE (reference sequence). The CDR3 coding sequence is TGTGCCAGCAGCTTGTCGGGGGGGAATCAGCCCCAGCATTTT. Translated: CASSLSGGNQPQHF.

The chain is built from TRBV4-1 and TRBJ1-2; D perhaps matches TRBD1 (5 bases). The V end was cut by 1 base, the J end by 2 bases, with 14 bases between. There are 16 residues in the CDR3. The germline V gene encodes CDR1 MGHRA and CDR2 YSYEKL. The CDR3: CASSQVPGTGNYGYTF. The CDR3 DNA reads TGCGCCAGCAGCCAAGTTCCCGGTACAGGCAACTATGGCTACACCTTC.

This sequence joins TRBV7-8 and TRBJ2-7, with 9 bases fitting TRBD1. Germline values: CDR1 SGHVS, CDR2 FQNEAQ. This CDR3 spans 14 amino acids. Trimming removed 9 bases from V and 2 bases from J; junction bases left unmatched: 8. The CDR3 sequence: CASGPGQGTYEQYF. In nucleotides, the CDR3 is TGTGCCAGTGGACCGGGACAGGGTACCTACGAGCAGTACTTC.

V and J are TRBV19 and TRBJ1-5; D is uncertain. The CDR3 sequence is 14 residues long. V was clipped by 5 bases and J by 0 bases, with 8 bases between them. Germline V gene data show CDR1 as LNHDA and CDR2 as SQIVND (reference sequence). CDR3 sequence: CASSPLDSNQPQHF. The CDR3 DNA sequence: TGTGCCAGTAGTCCCTTAGATAGCAATCAGCCCCAGCATTTT.